This T cell receptor beta chain was obtained from a study of blood T cell repertoires in COVID-19. Trimming at V came to 1 base and at J to 0 bases, leaving 3 bases not matched to a gene. Germline V CDR1 and CDR2: GTSNPN, SVGIG (reference sequence). The CDR3 extends over 16 amino acids. Source study methods: Reference gene primer amplification gave nucleated cell count estimates. TCRdb's copy holds only in-frame clones and misses some; the assay was immunoSEQ multiplex PCR. Clone size and V and J calls were adopted from that table, with D and trimming inferred from the DNA. The sample yields hundreds of thousands of clones, 70% to 85% seen once.

Sequencing was done on a sample of peripheral blood. The sequence came from a woman of 80 years or more with active or convalescent COVID-19. The gene calls are TRBV30 and TRBJ1-6; 7 bases line up with TRBD1. The CDR3: CAWSEGARSYNSPLHF. CDR3 DNA sequence: TGTGCCTGGAGTGAGGGGGCACGCTCCTATAATTCACCCCTCCACTTT.